Listed below are T cell receptor beta chains from one sample, sequenced in a study of post-analysis software for immune sequencing data. TCRdb re-analysed the PCR reads in MiXCR, keeping a single row per CDR3 protein. Of about 500,000 distinct CDR3 sequences in the sample, under 55% are singletons; the top ten hold 9% to 13%. Input material: blood. Receptors originate from a girl aged 5 to 17 with multiple sclerosis. Each CDR3 is given with its conserved first and last residue. The D gene is left open where the match is weak. Expanded clones get a size class; other rows say once, few or many, or leave the size out.

j_gene | abundance | d_gene | v_gene | CDR3aa | CDR3nt
TRBJ2-7 | - | - | TRBV7-2 | CASSAQGGSSYEQYF | TGTGCCAGCAGCGCCCAGGGGGGCAGCTCCTACGAGCAGTACTTC
TRBJ2-1 | - | - | TRBV7-3 | CASSLTGTPYNEQFF | TGTGCCAGCAGCCTTACCGGGACTCCCTACAATGAGCAGTTCTTC
TRBJ1-2 | - | - | TRBV20-1 | CSANNGADVGYTF | TGCAGTGCAAACAACGGGGCAGACGTTGGCTACACCTTC
TRBJ2-3 | few | - | TRBV29-1 | CSVEDRDSSTDTQYF | TGCAGCGTTGAAGATCGAGACAGTAGCACAGATACGCAGTATTTT
TRBJ2-1 | - | TRBD1 | TRBV29-1 | CSVVEGPAGGEQFF | TGCAGCGTTGTTGAGGGACCGGCAGGGGGTGAGCAGTTCTTC
TRBJ1-4 | - | TRBD1 | TRBV7-9 | CASTTGQGGGKLFF | TGTGCCAGCACCACCGGACAGGGTGGGGGAAAACTGTTTTTT
TRBJ2-7 | - | - | TRBV7-2 | CASSGSGSPYEQYF | TGTGCCAGCAGTGGGTCTGGGAGTCCCTACGAGCAGTACTTC
TRBJ2-1 | once | - | TRBV4-1 | CASSQEAGLYNEQFF | TGCGCCAGCAGCCAGGAGGCGGGACTCTACAATGAGCAGTTCTTC
TRBJ2-5 | - | TRBD2 | TRBV10-2 | CASRIAGAETQYF | TGCGCCAGCCGAATCGCGGGAGCGGAGACCCAGTACTTC
TRBJ2-1 | few | - | TRBV30 | CAWSAGTGPNEQFF | TGTGCCTGGAGTGCAGGTACGGGACCGAATGAGCAGTTCTTC
TRBJ1-4 | - | - | TRBV3-1 | CASSQIRVSGEKLFF | TGTGCCAGCAGCCAAATACGGGTGTCTGGTGAAAAACTGTTTTTT
TRBJ2-1 | - | TRBD2 | TRBV10-3 | CAISGLGTSGSREQFF | TGTGCCATCAGTGGCCTCGGGACTAGCGGGAGTCGTGAGCAGTTCTTC
TRBJ1-5 | - | TRBD1 | TRBV20-1 | CSADRGGSNQPQHF | TGCAGTGCTGACAGGGGGGGTAGCAATCAGCCCCAGCATTTT
TRBJ2-7 | few | - | TRBV4-1 | CASSQWTVSYEQYF | TGCGCCAGCAGCCAGTGGACAGTCTCCTACGAGCAGTACTTC
TRBJ2-1 | - | - | TRBV13 | CASSLGGLANSYNEQFF | TGTGCCAGCAGCTTAGGAGGTTTAGCGAATTCCTACAATGAGCAGTTCTTC
TRBJ2-1 | - | TRBD2 | TRBV28 | CASSLASGRVRMGNEQFF | TGTGCCAGCAGTTTGGCCAGCGGGAGGGTTAGGATGGGAAATGAGCAGTTCTTC
TRBJ1-3 | - | - | TRBV29-1 | CSVASLHSGNTIYF | TGCAGCGTTGCGTCTCTCCACTCTGGAAACACCATATATTTT
TRBJ2-1 | few | TRBD2 | TRBV4-1 | CASSLGTSGRTEQFF | TGCGCCAGCAGCCTGGGGACTAGCGGGAGAACGGAGCAGTTCTTC
TRBJ1-5 | few | TRBD1 | TRBV18 | CASSKGQGDLQPQHF | TGTGCCAGCTCAAAGGGACAGGGCGATCTGCAGCCCCAGCATTTT
TRBJ2-6 | few | - | TRBV20-1 | CSARDRTATYSGANVLTF | TGCAGTGCTAGAGATAGGACAGCGACCTACTCTGGGGCCAACGTCCTGACTTTC
TRBJ2-7 | - | TRBD2 | TRBV24-1 | CATSPGRGSYEQYF | TGTGCCACCAGTCCGGGGAGGGGATCCTACGAGCAGTACTTC
TRBJ1-1 | - | - | TRBV29-1 | CSVVEGDTEAFF | TGCAGCGTTGTGGAGGGGGACACTGAAGCTTTCTTT
TRBJ2-1 | - | - | TRBV5-1 | CASSQTRYPYNEQFF | TGCGCCAGCAGCCAAACTCGCTACCCCTACAATGAGCAGTTCTTC
TRBJ2-5 | - | - | TRBV25-1 | CASSEFRGASGKETQYF | TGTGCCAGCAGTGAATTTCGGGGGGCGTCGGGAAAAGAGACCCAGTACTTC
TRBJ1-5 | - | - | TRBV20-1 | CSARGAPGGNQPQHF | TGCAGTGCTAGAGGGGCACCCGGAGGCAATCAGCCCCAGCATTTT